This TCR beta chain derives from a study of human CD8 memory T cell subsets. The CDR3 runs 16 residues. Germline V lookup: CDR1 SEHNR, CDR2 FQNEAQ (reference sequence). Researchers made TCR beta libraries via UMI-labeled 5' RACE. TCRdb derives one entry per CDR3 protein from the 5' RACE reads, leaving out DNA. This sample's table has around 4,000 distinct CDR3 sequences. The material sequenced was CD8+ T cells from PBMCs. The gene calls are TRBV7-9 and TRBJ2-7; TCRdb outputs TRBD2, but without DNA this stays unchecked. This receptor was obtained from a human donor in good health. The CDR3 sequence is CASSSGETSGGLEQYF.